These 4 T cell receptor beta chains came from one sample sequenced in a study of T cells after yellow fever vaccination. TCRdb ran MiXCR on the 5' RACE reads and lists one entry per CDR3 protein. Counted here are approximately 70,000 distinct CDR3 sequences, 7.3% occurring once; the ten biggest clones make up approximately 29%. The starting material was CD8+ T cells sorted from PBMCs, obtained 10 days after the first yellow fever vaccination. The receptors originated from a man aged 18 to 35 who received the YFV17D yellow fever vaccine.

This clonotype appeared a few times. CDR3 residues: CASGFDLEDYGYTF. CDR3 coding DNA: TGTGCTAGTGGTTTCGACCTGGAGGACTATGGCTACACCTTC. V usage is TRBV12-5 and J usage is TRBJ1-2, with D unclear. CDR3 length: 14 residues. Germline V gene lookup returns CDR1 LGHNT and CDR2 FRNRAP. V was pared by 3 bases and J by 3 bases, with 11 bases between.

This clonotype has at least ten counts. The chain has TRBV6-1 and TRBJ1-2; a weak D match, TRBD1 (5 bases). Germline V gives CDR1 MNHNS, CDR2 SASEGT. The CDR3 is made up of 16 amino acids. Between the trimmed V and J ends, which lost 0 bases and 4 bases, there was a span of 15 bases. The CDR3 here is CASSEALGQGGYGYTF. CDR3 coding DNA: TGTGCCAGCAGTGAAGCGCTGGGTCAGGGAGGCTATGGCTACACCTTC.

A few counts support this clonotype. This chain links TRBV6-4 with TRBJ2-2, with 12 bases identical to TRBD1. Germline V gene data show CDR1 as MRHNA and CDR2 as SNTAGT. V gave up 2 bases and J gave up 2 bases; unmatched junction bases: 0. The CDR3 covers 16 residues. The CDR3 DNA reads TGTGCCAGCAGTGACGGGACAGGGGGCAACACCGGGGAGCTGTTTTTT. Protein sequence: CASSDGTGGNTGELFF.

The chain joins TRBV19 to TRBJ2-1; D perhaps matches TRBD1 (5 bases). Germline V gene sequence: CDR1 LNHDA, CDR2 SQIVND (reference sequence). The CDR3 is 15 amino acids. The ends were cut back, 2 bases at V and 0 bases at J, with 8 bases in the middle. Here the CDR3 reads CASSITGSSYNEQFF. The CDR3 coding sequence is TGTGCCAGTAGTATAACAGGAAGCTCCTACAATGAGCAGTTCTTC.